This T cell receptor (beta chain) was identified during a study of T-cell memory formation after mild COVID-19. In its sample, this clonotype was seen a few times. In TCRdb, the 5' RACE reads were re-called with MiXCR into one record per CDR3 protein. The sample contains around 500,000 distinct CDR3 sequences, about 18% of which appear only once. This CDR3 has 15 residues. V was cut by 3 bases and J by 8 bases, with 17 bases left in between. This TCR was sampled from an adult woman who had mild COVID-19 (a few samples of this study predate the infection). Cell type and time point are not known. This rearrangement joins TRBV12-3 or TRBV12-4 to TRBJ2-1, with D perhaps TRBD2 (6 bases). Sequenced input: PBMCs or a T cell subset sorted from them (not recorded which). The CDR3 region has the DNA TGTGCCAGCAGTTTGGGGGGACTGCCGGTCGATGAGCAGTTCTTC. This sequence encodes CASSLGGLPVDEQFF.